This T cell receptor (beta chain) was recovered during a study of T cells in Graves' hyperthyroidism and ophthalmopathy. Study context: At the time of initial diagnosis and before any treatment, peripheral blood was collected.

The V end lost 1 base, the J end lost 7 bases, and 13 bases lay between the germline ends. The germline V gene encodes CDR1 MGHRA and CDR2 YSYEKL. This CDR3 has 14 residues. Amplification yielded TCR beta CDR3 regions, with RNA transcripts as the source. When the TCR CDR3 underwent first-round RT-PCR, the HTBI primer set was used. A single record per CDR3 protein comes from TCRdb applying MiXCR to the multiplex PCR reads. The table records almost 500,000 distinct CDR3 sequences, 20% to 25% of them present only once. Sequenced material: blood. The clonotype originates from a woman between 70 and 85 years old with Graves' ophthalmopathy. This rearrangement joins TRBV4-1 to TRBJ1-1, with no clear D. CDR3 bases: TGCGCCAGCAGCCAAGCTGAAAGACTCGGTGAAGCTTTCTTT. Amino acid sequence: CASSQAERLGEAFF.